The next 8 T cell receptor beta chains were all read from a single sample in a study of blood T cell repertoires in COVID-19. Method: immunoSEQ multiplex PCR; TCRdb's copy keeps in-frame clones and lacks some. The sample holds 60,000 to 65,000 clones; roughly three quarters are singletons and the top ten take 20%. The sequencing sample was made of peripheral blood. These receptor sequences come from a woman aged 80 or over with active or convalescent COVID-19.

About this clone itself: The same CDR3 can be traced to other DNA sequences in this sample. The rearrangement uses TRBV5-1 and TRBJ1-6; 9 bases are shared with TRBD1. CDR3 length: 15 amino acids. The germline CDR1 and CDR2 sequences are SGHRS and YFSETQ. V trimming: 3 bases; J trimming: 6 bases; junction bases outside the gene matches: 4. The CDR3 nucleotides read TGCGCCAGCAGCTGGGGACAGGGAATTAATTCACCCCTCCACTTT. It is translated as CASSWGQGINSPLHF.

The rearrangement joins TRBV3-1 (or the pseudogene TRBV3-2) to TRBJ1-3, with a possible D match to TRBD1 (6 bases). The CDR3 is made up of 14 amino acids. V was pared by 5 bases and J by 4 bases, with 12 bases between. Germline values: CDR1 LGHDT, CDR2 YNNKEL (reference sequence). CDR3 residues: CASSNGQHGNTIYF. The CDR3 nucleotides read TGTGCCAGCAGCAACGGACAGCACGGAAACACCATATATTTT.

This rearrangement joins TRBV7-8 to TRBJ1-4; D may be TRBD1 (6 bases). This CDR3 has 14 amino acids. CDR1 is SGHVS, CDR2 FQNEAQ, per germline. V lost 5 bases, J lost 8 bases, and 15 bases lay in between. CDR3 bases: TGTGCCAGCAGCCCCAGGGGTGATGAAGAAAAACTGTTTTTT. This sequence encodes CASSPRGDEEKLFF.

This chain joins TRBV27 and TRBJ1-2; 9 bases align to TRBD1. After removal of 5 bases from V and 7 bases from J, the junction contained 11 bases not matched to a gene. This CDR3 comprises 15 residues. Germline CDR1 and CDR2: MNHEY and SMNVEV (reference sequence). The CDR3 DNA reads as TGTGCCAGCAGTGTGGGACAGGGCTATGAAGTTGGCTACACCTTC. This translates into CASSVGQGYEVGYTF.

This clone has just a few counts. This chain links TRBV19 with TRBJ1-2; TRBD1 is a possible D gene (5 bases). The CDR3 length is 16 residues. V lost 3 bases and J 6 bases, leaving 20 bases between the germline ends. Germline lookup yields CDR1 LNHDA and CDR2 SQIVND (reference sequence). The CDR3 here is CASSMTPAGGVDGYTF. DNA of the CDR3: TGTGCCAGTAGTATGACCCCCGCGGGGGGAGTCGATGGCTACACCTTC.

J is TRBJ1-1 and V is TRBV4-1; TRBD1 matches 7 bases. This CDR3 is 14 amino acids long. The junction had 7 bases not matched to a gene; V was cut back by 4 bases and J by 5 bases. Germline V gives CDR1 MGHRA, CDR2 YSYEKL. CDR3 nucleotide sequence: TGCGCCAGCAGCCCCCGGGACAGAGGTACTGAAGCTTTCTTT. Translating it yields CASSPRDRGTEAFF.

This clone was picked up many times. The chain has TRBV4-1 and TRBJ1-2, with 9 bases matching TRBD1. V gave up 3 bases and J gave up 4 bases; unmatched junction bases: 12. Germline V gene data show CDR1 as MGHRA and CDR2 as YSYEKL. This CDR3 contains 17 residues. The CDR3 DNA reads as TGCGCCAGCAGCCAGACCGCCGGGACAGGGTTTCGCTATGGCTACACCTTC. It translates to CASSQTAGTGFRYGYTF.

This chain joins TRBV5-6 and TRBJ2-1, with a tentative D call TRBD1 (6 bases). Per the germline V gene, CDR1 is SGHDT and CDR2 is YYEEEE. CDR3 size: 15 residues. V lost 4 bases and J lost 1, with 12 bases in between. The CDR3 reads CASSRTAFSYNEQFF. The DNA for the CDR3 is TGTGCCAGCAGCCGGACAGCATTTTCCTACAATGAGCAGTTCTTC.